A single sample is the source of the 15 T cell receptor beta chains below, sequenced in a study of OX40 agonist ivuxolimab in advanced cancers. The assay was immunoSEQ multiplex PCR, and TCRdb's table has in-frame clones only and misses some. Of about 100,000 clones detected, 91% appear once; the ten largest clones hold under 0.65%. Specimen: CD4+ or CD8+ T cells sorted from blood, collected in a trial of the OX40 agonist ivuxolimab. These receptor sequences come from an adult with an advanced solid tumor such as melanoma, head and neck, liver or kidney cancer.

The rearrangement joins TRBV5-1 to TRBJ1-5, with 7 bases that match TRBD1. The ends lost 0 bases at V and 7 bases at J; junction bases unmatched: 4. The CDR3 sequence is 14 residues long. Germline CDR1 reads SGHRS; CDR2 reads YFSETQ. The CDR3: CASSLEGGEQPQHF. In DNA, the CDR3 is TGCGCCAGCAGCTTGGAAGGGGGCGAACAGCCCCAGCATTTT.

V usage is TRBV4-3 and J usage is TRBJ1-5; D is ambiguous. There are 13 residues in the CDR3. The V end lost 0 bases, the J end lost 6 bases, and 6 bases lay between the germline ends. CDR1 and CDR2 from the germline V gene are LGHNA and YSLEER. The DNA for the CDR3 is TGCGCCAGCAGCCAAGAAGTGAGTCAGCCCCAGCATTTT. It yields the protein CASSQEVSQPQHF.

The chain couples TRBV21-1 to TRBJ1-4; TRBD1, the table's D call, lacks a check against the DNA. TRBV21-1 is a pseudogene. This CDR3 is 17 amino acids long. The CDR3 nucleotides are TGTGCCAGCAGCAAAGGGTACAGGGGCAGTCTAAATGAAAAACTGTTTTTT. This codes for CASSKGYRGSLNEKLFF.

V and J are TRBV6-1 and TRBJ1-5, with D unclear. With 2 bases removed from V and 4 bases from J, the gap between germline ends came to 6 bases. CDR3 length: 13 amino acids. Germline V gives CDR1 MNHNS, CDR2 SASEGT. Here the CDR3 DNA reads TGTGCCAGCAGTGAATGGGTAAATCAGCCCCAGCATTTT. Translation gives CASSEWVNQPQHF.

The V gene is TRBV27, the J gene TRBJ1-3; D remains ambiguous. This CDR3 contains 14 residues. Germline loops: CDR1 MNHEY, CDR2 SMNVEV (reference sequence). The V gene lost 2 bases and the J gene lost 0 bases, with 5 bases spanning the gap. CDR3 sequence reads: CASSLKGSGNTIYF. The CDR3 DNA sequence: TGTGCCAGCAGTTTAAAGGGCTCTGGAAACACCATATATTTT.

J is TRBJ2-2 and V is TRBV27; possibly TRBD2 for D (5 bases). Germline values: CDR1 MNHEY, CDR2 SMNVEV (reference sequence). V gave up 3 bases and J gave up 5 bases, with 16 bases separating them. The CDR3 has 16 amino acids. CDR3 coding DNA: TGTGCCAGCAGTTTTGAGGGCCCGGTTGGTACCGGGGAGCTGTTTTTT. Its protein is CASSFEGPVGTGELFF.

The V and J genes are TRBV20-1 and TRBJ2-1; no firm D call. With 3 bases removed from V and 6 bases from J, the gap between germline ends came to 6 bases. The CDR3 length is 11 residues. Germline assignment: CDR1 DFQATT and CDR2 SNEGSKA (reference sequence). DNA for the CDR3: TGCAGTGCTAGCGTTAGCAATGAGCAGTTCTTC. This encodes CSASVSNEQFF.

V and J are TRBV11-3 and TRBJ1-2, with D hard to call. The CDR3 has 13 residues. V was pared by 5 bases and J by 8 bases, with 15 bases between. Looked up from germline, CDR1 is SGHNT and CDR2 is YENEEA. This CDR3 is CASSPTATKGYTF. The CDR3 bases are TGTGCCAGCAGCCCAACGGCGACAAAAGGCTACACCTTC.

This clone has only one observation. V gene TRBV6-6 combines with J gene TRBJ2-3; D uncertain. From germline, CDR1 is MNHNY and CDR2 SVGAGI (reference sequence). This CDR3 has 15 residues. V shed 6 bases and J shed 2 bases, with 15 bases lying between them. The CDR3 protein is CASRLGPSFTDTQYF. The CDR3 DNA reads TGTGCCAGCAGATTAGGACCCTCATTCACAGATACGCAGTATTTT.

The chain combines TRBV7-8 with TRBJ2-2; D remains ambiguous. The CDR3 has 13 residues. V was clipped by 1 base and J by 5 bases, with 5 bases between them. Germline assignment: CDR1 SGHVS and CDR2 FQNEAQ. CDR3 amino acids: CASSLGPTGELFF. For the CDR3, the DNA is TGTGCCAGCAGCTTAGGTCCAACCGGGGAGCTGTTTTTT.

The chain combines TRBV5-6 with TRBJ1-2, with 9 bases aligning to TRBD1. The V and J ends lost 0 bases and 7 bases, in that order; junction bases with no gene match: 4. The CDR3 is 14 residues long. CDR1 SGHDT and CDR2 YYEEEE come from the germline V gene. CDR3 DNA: TGTGCCAGCAGCTTGGGGACAGGGGCTGGTGGCTACACCTTC. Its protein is CASSLGTGAGGYTF.

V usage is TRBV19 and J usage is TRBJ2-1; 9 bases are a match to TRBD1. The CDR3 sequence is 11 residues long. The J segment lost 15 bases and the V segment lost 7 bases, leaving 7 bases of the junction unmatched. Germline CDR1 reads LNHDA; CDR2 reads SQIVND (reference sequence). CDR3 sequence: CASTQGQGLFF. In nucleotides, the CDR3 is TGTGCCAGTACTCAGGGACAGGGTCTGTTCTTC.

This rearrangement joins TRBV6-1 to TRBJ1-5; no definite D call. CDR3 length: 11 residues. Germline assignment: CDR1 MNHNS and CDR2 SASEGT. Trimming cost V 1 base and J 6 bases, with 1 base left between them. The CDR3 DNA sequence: TGTGCCAGCAGTGAAGGTCAGCCCCAGCATTTT. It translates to CASSEGQPQHF.

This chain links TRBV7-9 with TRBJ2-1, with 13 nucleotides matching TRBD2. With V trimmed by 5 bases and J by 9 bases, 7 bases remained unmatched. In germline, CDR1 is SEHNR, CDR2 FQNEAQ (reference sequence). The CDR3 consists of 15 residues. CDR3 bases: TGTGCCAGCAGCCAAAGGACTAGCGGGAGTCTTGAGCAGTTCTTC. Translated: CASSQRTSGSLEQFF.

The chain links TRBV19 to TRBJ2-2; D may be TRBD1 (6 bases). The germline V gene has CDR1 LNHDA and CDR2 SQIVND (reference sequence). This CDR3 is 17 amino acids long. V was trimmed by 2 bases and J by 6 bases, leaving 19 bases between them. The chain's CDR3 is CASSIRAPGTLAGELFF. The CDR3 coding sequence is TGTGCCAGTAGTATAAGGGCCCCCGGGACATTAGCCGGGGAGCTGTTTTTT.